This record looks at one T cell receptor beta chain sequence and its context. Antigen: not known. These data originate in a study of graft-versus-host responses after intestinal transplantation. On the study more broadly: Each transplant was multivisceral, liver-intestinal, or isolated intestinal.

Study-wide results and limits: Analysis identified GvH clones in recipient marrow, with some appearing first in ileum or blood.

Profiled with immunoSEQ multiplex PCR; TCRdb holds only in-frame clones, not every one. The sample consists of 80,000 to 95,000 clones, roughly 91% of them appearing once. Trimming left V 1 base short and J 9 bases short, with 13 bases between. Germline lookup yields CDR1 MNHEY and CDR2 SMNVEV (reference sequence). The CDR3 runs to 14 residues. This specimen was unstimulated CD8+ T cells sorted from spleen or lymph node cells, taken before intestinal transplant. The rearrangement links TRBV27 to TRBJ2-1, with a tentative D call TRBD2 (7 bases). The source is a human donor who received an intestinal transplant. The CDR3 reads CASSLWGAGVEQFF. The CDR3 DNA is TGTGCCAGCAGTTTATGGGGGGCGGGAGTTGAGCAGTTCTTC.